This T cell receptor (beta chain) stems from a study of cytomegalovirus exposure and HLA in healthy donors. Assay: immunoSEQ multiplex PCR; the TCRdb copy retains only in-frame clones and omits some. Among 150,000 to 160,000 clones listed, less than 90% were seen once. General study results and limits: It was found in a later analysis that first-cohort TCR clusters tended to co-occur in the 100 to 150 validation repertoires. Specificity of a few CMV-associated chains for CMV antigens was verified in vitro.

The CDR3 runs 14 residues. The trim removed 2 bases at V and 10 bases at J, leaving 4 bases unmatched. Germline assignment: CDR1 MNHEY and CDR2 SVGAGI. About this clone itself: Its antigen is unidentified.

The sequenced sample consisted of PBMCs. The sequence derives from a young man in good health and CMV-seropositive. J is TRBJ2-1 and V is TRBV6-5; 11 nucleotides align to TRBD2. The CDR3 DNA reads as TGTGCCAGCAGTTACACTAGCGGGAGACGGGAGCAGTTCTTC. Protein: CASSYTSGRREQFF.